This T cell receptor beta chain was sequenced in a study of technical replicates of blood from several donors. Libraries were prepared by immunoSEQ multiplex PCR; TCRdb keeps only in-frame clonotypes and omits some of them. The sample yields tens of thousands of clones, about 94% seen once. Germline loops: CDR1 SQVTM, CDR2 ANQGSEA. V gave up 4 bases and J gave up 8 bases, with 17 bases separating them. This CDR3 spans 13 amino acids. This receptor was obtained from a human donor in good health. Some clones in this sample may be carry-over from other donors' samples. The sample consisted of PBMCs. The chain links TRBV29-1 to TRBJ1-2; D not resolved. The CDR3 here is CSVGPEGVQGYTF. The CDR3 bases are TGCAGCGTTGGGCCCGAGGGTGTTCAAGGCTACACCTTC.